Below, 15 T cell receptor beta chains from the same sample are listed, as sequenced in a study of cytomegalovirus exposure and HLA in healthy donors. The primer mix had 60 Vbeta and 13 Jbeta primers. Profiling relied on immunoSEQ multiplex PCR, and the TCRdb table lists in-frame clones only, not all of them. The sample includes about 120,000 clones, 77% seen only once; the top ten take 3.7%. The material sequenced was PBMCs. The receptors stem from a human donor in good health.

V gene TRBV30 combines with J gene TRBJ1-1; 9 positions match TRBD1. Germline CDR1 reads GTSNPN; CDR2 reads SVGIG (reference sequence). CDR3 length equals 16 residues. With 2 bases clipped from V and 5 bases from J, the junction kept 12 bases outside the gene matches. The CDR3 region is CAWSPTGTGRYTEAFF. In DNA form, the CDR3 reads TGTGCCTGGAGTCCTACCGGGACAGGGAGGTATACTGAAGCTTTCTTT.

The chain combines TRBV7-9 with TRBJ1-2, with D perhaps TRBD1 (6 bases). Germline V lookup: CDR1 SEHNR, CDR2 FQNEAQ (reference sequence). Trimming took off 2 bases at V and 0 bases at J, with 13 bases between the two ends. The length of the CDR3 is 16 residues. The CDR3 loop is CASSLTGFGANYGYTF. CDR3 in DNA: TGTGCCAGCAGCTTAACAGGGTTCGGAGCTAACTATGGCTACACCTTC.

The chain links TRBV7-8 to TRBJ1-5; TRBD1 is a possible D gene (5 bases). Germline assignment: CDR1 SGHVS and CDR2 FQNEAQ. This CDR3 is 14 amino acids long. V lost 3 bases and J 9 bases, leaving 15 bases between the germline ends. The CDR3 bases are TGTGCCAGCAGCTTTAGCAGGGCCCTATGGCCCCAGCATTTT. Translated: CASSFSRALWPQHF.

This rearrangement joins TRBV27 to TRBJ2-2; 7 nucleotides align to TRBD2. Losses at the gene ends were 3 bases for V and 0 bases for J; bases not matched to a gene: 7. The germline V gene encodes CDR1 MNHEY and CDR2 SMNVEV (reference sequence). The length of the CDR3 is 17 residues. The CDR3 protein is CASSFAGARTNTGELFF. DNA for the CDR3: TGTGCCAGCAGTTTTGCGGGAGCCAGAACGAACACCGGGGAGCTGTTTTTT.

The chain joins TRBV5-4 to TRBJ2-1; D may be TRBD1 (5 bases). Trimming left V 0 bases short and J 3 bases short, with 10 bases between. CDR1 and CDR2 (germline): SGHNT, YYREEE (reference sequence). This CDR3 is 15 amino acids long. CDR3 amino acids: CASSLGQGIYNEQFF. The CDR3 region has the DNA TGTGCCAGCAGCTTGGGTCAGGGAATCTACAATGAGCAGTTCTTC.

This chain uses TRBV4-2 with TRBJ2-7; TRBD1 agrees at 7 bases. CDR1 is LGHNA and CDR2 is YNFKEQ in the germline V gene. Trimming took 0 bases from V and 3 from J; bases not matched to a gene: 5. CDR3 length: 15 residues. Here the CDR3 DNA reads TGTGCCAGCAGCCAAGACTGGACAGGTGTCTACGAGCAGTACTTC. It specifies CASSQDWTGVYEQYF.

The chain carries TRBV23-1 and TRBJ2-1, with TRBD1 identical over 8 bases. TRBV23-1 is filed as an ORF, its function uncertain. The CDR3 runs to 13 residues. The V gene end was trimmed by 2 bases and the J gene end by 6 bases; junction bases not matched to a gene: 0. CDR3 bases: TGCGCCAGCAGTCAAACAGGGGGCAATGAGCAGTTCTTC. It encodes CASSQTGGNEQFF.

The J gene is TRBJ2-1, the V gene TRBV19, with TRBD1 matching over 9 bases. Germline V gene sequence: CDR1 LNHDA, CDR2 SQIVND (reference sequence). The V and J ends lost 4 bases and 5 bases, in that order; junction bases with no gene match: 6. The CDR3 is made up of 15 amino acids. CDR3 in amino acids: CASSKPGQGNNEQFF. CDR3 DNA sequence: TGTGCCAGTAGTAAACCAGGACAGGGGAACAATGAGCAGTTCTTC.

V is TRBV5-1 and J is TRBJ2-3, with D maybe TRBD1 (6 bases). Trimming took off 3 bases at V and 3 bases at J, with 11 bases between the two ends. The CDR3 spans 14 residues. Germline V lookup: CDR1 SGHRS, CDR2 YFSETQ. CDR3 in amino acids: CASSSGQTTDTQYF. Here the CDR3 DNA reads TGCGCCAGCAGCTCCGGACAGACGACAGATACGCAGTATTTT.

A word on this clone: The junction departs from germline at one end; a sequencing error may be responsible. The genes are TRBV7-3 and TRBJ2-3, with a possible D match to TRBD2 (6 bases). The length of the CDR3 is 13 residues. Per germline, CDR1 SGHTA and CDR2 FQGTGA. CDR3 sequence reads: CASSSNSGLTAEW. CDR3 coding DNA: TGTGCCAGCAGCTCCAACTCGGGACTGACCGCAGAATGG.

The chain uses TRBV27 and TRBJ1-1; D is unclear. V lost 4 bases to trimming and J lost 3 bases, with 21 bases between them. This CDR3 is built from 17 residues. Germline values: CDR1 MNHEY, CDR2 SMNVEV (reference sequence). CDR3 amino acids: CASSYGLPGWDYTEAFF. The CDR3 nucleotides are TGTGCCAGCAGTTACGGACTCCCCGGGTGGGATTACACTGAAGCTTTCTTT.

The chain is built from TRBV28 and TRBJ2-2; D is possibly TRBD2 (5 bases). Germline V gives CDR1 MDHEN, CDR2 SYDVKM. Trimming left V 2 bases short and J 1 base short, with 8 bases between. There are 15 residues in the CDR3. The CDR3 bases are TGTGCCAGCAGTTTAGGGAGACGGAACACCGGGGAGCTGTTTTTT. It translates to CASSLGRRNTGELFF.

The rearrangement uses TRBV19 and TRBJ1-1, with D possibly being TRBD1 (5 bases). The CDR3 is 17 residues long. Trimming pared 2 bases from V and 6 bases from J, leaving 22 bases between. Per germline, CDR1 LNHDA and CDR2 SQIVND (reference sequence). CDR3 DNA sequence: TGTGCCAGTAGTATAAGGGCTTCAGGTTCTCGGGACTCTGAAGCTTTCTTT. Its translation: CASSIRASGSRDSEAFF.

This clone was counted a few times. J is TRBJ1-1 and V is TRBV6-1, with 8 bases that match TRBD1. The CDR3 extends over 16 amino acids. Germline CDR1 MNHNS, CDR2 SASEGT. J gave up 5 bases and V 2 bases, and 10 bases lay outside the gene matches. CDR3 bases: TGTGCCAGCAGTGAACGTCGGCAGGGGGCTCGTACTGAAGCTTTCTTT. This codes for CASSERRQGARTEAFF.

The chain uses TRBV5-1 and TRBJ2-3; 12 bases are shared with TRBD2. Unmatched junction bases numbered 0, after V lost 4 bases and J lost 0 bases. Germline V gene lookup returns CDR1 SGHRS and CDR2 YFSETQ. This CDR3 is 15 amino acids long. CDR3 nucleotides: TGCGCCAGCAGCGGGACTAGCGGGAGCACAGATACGCAGTATTTT. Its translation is CASSGTSGSTDTQYF.